The rows below give T cell receptor beta chains drawn from one sample of a study of cytomegalovirus exposure and HLA in healthy donors. Measured with immunoSEQ multiplex PCR; TCRdb has only the in-frame clones, and not every one. The sample consists of 120,000 to 150,000 clones, 60% to 80% of them appearing once. Material: PBMCs. The receptor source for this set is a male donor in good health and CMV-seronegative. Both conserved end residues are part of each CDR3. Size is omitted from some rows. Given values are once, few, many or a class for expanded clones.

v_call cdr3_length clone_size cdr3_aa
TRBV7-8 14 . CACSLEGTGFEQYF
TRBV7-9 15 . CASSPGTGVKETQYF
TRBV6-5 14 . CASSYSEGAGEAFF
TRBV5-1 18 . CASSPTYLLAGGLDTQYF
TRBV6-5 15 . CASSTPTSSTDTQYF
TRBV19 12 . CASRGDDQPQHF
TRBV5-8 15 . CASSSTKLAIHEQYF
TRBV7-2 13 few CASSLESFNEQFF
TRBV11-2 15 once CASSGSGGGQETQYF
TRBV29-1 14 . CSVQDRANTGELFF
TRBV7-9 15 . CASSLVPHNSYEQYF
TRBV7-3 13 . CASSVNRDNEQFF
TRBV14 14 . CASSQGQGSAEAFF
TRBV5-6 15 . CASSLMTGLSTEAFF
TRBV6-6 15 . CASRRGLAGADTQYF
TRBV2 13 . CASSQYPRQGPFF
TRBV18 14 . CASSGTGGGTEAFF
TRBV7-7 15 few CASSPRGGFADTQYF
TRBV6-5 15 . CASSYGRGYNSPLHF
TRBV9 13 . CASSPYSGTEAFF
TRBV30 12 . CAWSRGQQEQFF
TRBV10-3 14 . CAINKGLVGETQYF
TRBV11-2 19 . CASSLSFPYSGQGAGEQFF
TRBV29-1 14 . CSAAPGQGVPEQFF
TRBV5-6 15 few CASSLGGTGDYGYTF
TRBV7-9 15 . CSSSLAGTSGNTIYF
TRBV7-9 13 . CASSLGGSEKLFF
TRBV6-1 15 . CASGRGGGGQETQYF
TRBV5-6 15 once CASSLGGTVNTEAFF
TRBV29-1 11 once CSVGRGNEQFF
TRBV12-5 13 . CASGFVGAETQYF
TRBV18 13 . CASSPQRNTEAFF
TRBV7-8 17 once CASSPVAGQKANYGYTF
TRBV30 15 few CAWSKTGEGNQPQHF
TRBV25-1 15 once CASAVSEASSYEQYF
TRBV2 16 once CASSQPPDSLNTEAFF
TRBV6-6 16 once CASSAALRTVNTEAFF
TRBV12-5 15 . CASGTGDSSGNTIYF
TRBV5-1 16 few CASSLAEGYGNEKLFF
TRBV6-5 15 . CASIEGIGGAYEQYF
TRBV7-2 16 . CASSLVRGIAKNIQYF
TRBV6-1 13 . CASSEVDTLQAFF
TRBV14 16 few CASSQDPAGYTYEQYF
TRBV9 14 . CASTLGQGLYGYTF